The 31 T cell receptor beta chains below come from one sample, sequenced in a study of OX40 agonist ivuxolimab in advanced cancers. Sequenced by immunoSEQ multiplex PCR; TCRdb stores in-frame clones only, minus some. The data contain roughly 12,000 clones, approximately 80% of them singletons. The source was CD4+ or CD8+ T cells sorted from blood, collected in a trial of the OX40 agonist ivuxolimab. The origin of the receptors is an adult with an advanced solid tumor such as melanoma, head and neck, liver or kidney cancer.

The chain recombines TRBV7-3 with TRBJ2-1; 10 bases map to TRBD2. This CDR3 contains 15 residues. With 2 bases clipped from V and 6 bases from J, the junction kept 4 bases outside the gene matches. The germline gives CDR1 SGHTA, CDR2 FQGTGA. The CDR3 region is CASSLLAGEGNEQFF. In DNA, the CDR3 is TGTGCCAGCAGCTTACTAGCGGGGGAGGGCAATGAGCAGTTCTTC. The whole variable domain, filled in from reference TRBV7-3 and TRBJ2-1, reads GAGVSQTPSNKVTEKGKYVELRCDPISGHTALYWYRQSLGQGPEFLIYFQGTGAADDSGLPNDRFFAVRPEGSVSTLKIQRTERGDSAVYLCASSLLAGEGNEQFFGPGTRLTVL.

A single count supports this clone. V and J are TRBV6-1 and TRBJ2-5; possibly TRBD1 for D (5 bases). The CDR3 has 16 amino acids. Germline loops: CDR1 MNHNS, CDR2 SASEGT. Trimming left V 2 bases short and J 4 bases short, with 17 bases between. In DNA form, the CDR3 reads TGTGCCAGCAGTGAATACGAGGTATCGACAGCAGAGACCCAGTACTTC. Encoded protein: CASSEYEVSTAETQYF.

The chain has TRBV4-1 and TRBJ1-2; 7 bases match TRBD1. This CDR3 is 16 amino acids long. Germline V gene sequence: CDR1 MGHRA, CDR2 YSYEKL. The J segment lost 0 bases and the V segment lost 3 bases, leaving 7 bases of the junction unmatched. Here the CDR3 reads CASSQSRQGSNYGYTF. CDR3 nucleotide sequence: TGCGCCAGCAGCCAGTCCAGACAGGGTTCTAACTATGGCTACACCTTC.

J is TRBJ1-1 and V is TRBV27; D is uncertain. CDR3 length equals 14 residues. V gave up 3 bases and J gave up 1 base, with 9 bases separating them. Germline-derived CDR1 and CDR2 are MNHEY and SMNVEV (reference sequence). CDR3 region: CASSFDGQNTEAFF. The CDR3 DNA sequence: TGTGCCAGCAGTTTCGACGGGCAGAACACTGAAGCTTTCTTT.

This chain joins TRBV27 and TRBJ1-5; D is uncertain. Germline assignment: CDR1 MNHEY and CDR2 SMNVEV (reference sequence). The germline V and J ends were trimmed by 5 bases and 1 base, with 9 bases remaining between them. The CDR3 sequence is 14 residues long. The CDR3 here is CASSPIGSNQPQHF. Written as DNA, the CDR3 is TGTGCCAGCAGTCCGATTGGGAGCAATCAGCCCCAGCATTTT.

The chain is built from TRBV6-1 and TRBJ1-5; possibly TRBD1 for D (6 bases). This CDR3 has 15 residues. From germline, CDR1 is MNHNS and CDR2 SASEGT. V lost 7 bases to trimming and J lost 7 bases, with 20 bases between them. The CDR3: CASTDIGRGGQPQHF. CDR3 DNA: TGTGCCAGCACCGACATAGGCAGGGGCGGGCAGCCCCAGCATTTT.

The chain employs TRBV6-1 and TRBJ1-1; D is ambiguous. CDR1 is MNHNS, CDR2 SASEGT, per germline. This CDR3 has 14 residues. The germline V and J ends were trimmed by 7 bases and 5 bases, with 17 bases remaining between them. CDR3: CASKKGAEYTEAFF. In DNA form, the CDR3 reads TGTGCCAGCAAGAAAGGCGCCGAGTATACTGAAGCTTTCTTT.

V gene TRBV21-1 combines with J gene TRBJ2-2. TRBV21-1 is a pseudogene locus. This CDR3 is 10 amino acids long. CDR3 bases: TGTGCCGGGGACCCCGGGGAGCTGTTTTTT. As protein: CAGDPGELFF.

This clone was recorded once. The chain recombines TRBV7-6 with TRBJ2-1; a weak D match, TRBD1 (6 bases). Germline CDR1 is SGHVS and CDR2 is FNYEAQ. The V end lost 4 bases, the J end lost 0 bases, and 10 bases lay between the germline ends. This CDR3 is 15 amino acids long. CDR3 bases: TGTGCCAGCAGCTCGGGACAAAGCTCCTACAATGAGCAGTTCTTC. This sequence encodes CASSSGQSSYNEQFF.

The chain has TRBV27 and TRBJ2-7, with D uncertain. V was trimmed by 0 bases and J by 0 bases, leaving 12 bases between them. Germline V gene data show CDR1 as MNHEY and CDR2 as SMNVEV (reference sequence). This CDR3 has 16 amino acids. The CDR3 region has the DNA TGTGCCAGCAGTTTATCTGGGCCCTCGAGCTCCTACGAGCAGTACTTC. Translating it yields CASSLSGPSSSYEQYF.

In its sample, this clone was seen once. The rearrangement joins TRBV6-6 to TRBJ2-7; D is unresolved. Looked up from germline, CDR1 is MNHNY and CDR2 is SVGAGI (reference sequence). CDR3 size: 12 residues. Deletions cut 2 bases from V and 5 bases from J, with 7 bases between. The CDR3 spells CASSYRADEQYF. The CDR3 nucleotides read TGTGCCAGCAGTTACCGGGCTGACGAGCAGTACTTC.

This clone is classed as medium-sized. The chain has TRBV19 and TRBJ1-1; D is uncertain. This CDR3 is 13 amino acids long. Per the germline V gene, CDR1 is LNHDA and CDR2 is SQIVND (reference sequence). Deletions cut 5 bases from V and 0 bases from J, with 7 bases between. The DNA for the CDR3 is TGTGCCAGTAGTGAGGTCTTGAACACTGAAGCTTTCTTT. Amino acid sequence: CASSEVLNTEAFF.

This rearrangement joins TRBV30 to TRBJ2-7; TRBD2 matches at 10 bases. Germline V gene sequence: CDR1 GTSNPN, CDR2 SVGIG (reference sequence). The CDR3 extends over 13 amino acids. CDR3 region: CAQSGGDSYEQYF. In DNA form, the CDR3 reads TGTGCTCAAAGCGGGGGGGACTCCTACGAGCAGTACTTC.

This clone has more than one count but fewer than ten. This rearrangement joins TRBV19 to TRBJ1-5; possibly TRBD1 for D (5 bases). The V gene lost 5 bases and the J gene lost 0 bases, with 11 bases spanning the gap. This CDR3 region has 15 residues. The germline V gene encodes CDR1 LNHDA and CDR2 SQIVND (reference sequence). The CDR3 region has the DNA TGTGCCAGTAGTCCCCGGGACGTTAGCAATCAGCCCCAGCATTTT. This codes for CASSPRDVSNQPQHF. Full variable domain (remainder filled in from reference TRBV19 and TRBJ1-5): DGGITQSPKYLFRKEGQNVTLSCEQNLNHDAMYWYRQDPGQGLRLIYYSQIVNDFQKGDIAEGYSVSREKKESFPLTVTSAQKNPTAFYLCASSPRDVSNQPQHFGDGTRLSIL.

This chain links TRBV2 with TRBJ2-1; 9 nucleotides match TRBD2. The V and J ends lost 4 bases and 9 bases, in that order; junction bases with no gene match: 10. Germline CDR1 reads SNHLY; CDR2 reads FYNNEI. The CDR3 extends over 15 amino acids. For the CDR3, the DNA is TGTGCCAGCAGTGTGGGCGGGGGGGCGGTGGGTGAGCAGTTCTTC. Encoded protein: CASSVGGGAVGEQFF.

The chain links TRBV4-2 to TRBJ1-2, with 9 bases lining up with TRBD1. CDR1 is LGHNA, CDR2 YNFKEQ, per germline. There are 17 residues in the CDR3. Trimming at V came to 0 bases and at J to 5 bases, leaving 10 bases not matched to a gene. The CDR3 sequence is CASSQEGSGTGLYGYTF. The CDR3 DNA sequence: TGTGCCAGCAGCCAAGAGGGTAGCGGGACAGGGCTGTATGGCTACACCTTC.

This clone appeared once. The chain recombines TRBV2 with TRBJ2-3; D is unclear. V shed 4 bases and J shed 2 bases, with 7 bases lying between them. CDR1 and CDR2 from the germline V gene are SNHLY and FYNNEI. CDR3 size: 13 residues. CDR3 residues: CASSAHLTDTQYF. The CDR3 DNA is TGTGCCAGCAGTGCTCACCTCACAGATACGCAGTATTTT.

The V gene is TRBV25-1, the J gene TRBJ2-1; no reliable D call. The CDR3 is 11 amino acids. Deletions cut 2 bases from V and 8 bases from J, with 4 bases between. Germline V gene data show CDR1 as MGHDK and CDR2 as SYGVNS. In nucleotides, the CDR3 is TGTGCCAGCAGTGAAGGGCATGAGCAGTTCTTC. This sequence encodes CASSEGHEQFF.

V and J are TRBV4-2 and TRBJ2-1, with 10 positions matching TRBD2. The CDR3 loop spans 18 amino acids. CDR1 LGHNA and CDR2 YNFKEQ come from the germline V gene. The junction had 8 bases not matched to a gene; V was cut back by 0 bases and J by 3 bases. The CDR3 protein is CASSQDYLAGDFYNEQFF. DNA for the CDR3: TGTGCCAGCAGCCAAGATTACCTAGCGGGGGACTTCTACAATGAGCAGTTCTTC.

Here the CDR3 DNA reads TGTGCCAGCAGCTTAGAGGTGACTAGCGGATACAATGAGCAGTTCTTC. Its translation is CASSLEVTSGYNEQFF. The chain is built from TRBV7-8 and TRBJ2-1, with 9 nucleotides matching TRBD2. V was pared by 1 base and J by 4 bases, with 5 bases of the junction left unmatched. CDR1 and CDR2 (germline): SGHVS, FQNEAQ. The CDR3 totals 16 residues.

This clone was found a few times. The chain joins TRBV5-4 to TRBJ2-3; maybe TRBD1 (6 bases). The CDR3 is 16 residues long. V shed 0 bases and J shed 1 base, with 12 bases lying between them. The V gene's germline CDR1 is SGHNT and CDR2 YYREEE (reference sequence). In DNA, the CDR3 is TGTGCCAGCAGCTTGGATGGGGGCAGGGGCACAGATACGCAGTATTTT. This encodes CASSLDGGRGTDTQYF.

CDR3 protein: CASTLLVNTEAFF. The DNA of the CDR3 is TGCGCCAGCACGTTACTGGTGAACACTGAAGCTTTCTTT. The genes are TRBV10-2 and TRBJ1-1; D not resolved. The germline V and J ends were trimmed by 7 bases and 0 bases, with 9 bases remaining between them. Looked up from germline, CDR1 is WSHSY and CDR2 is SAAADI. The CDR3 runs 13 residues.

J is TRBJ2-1 and V is TRBV7-8; 8 nucleotides line up with TRBD2. The germline CDR1 and CDR2 sequences are SGHVS and FQNEAQ. V dropped 3 bases and J dropped 8; count of bases not matched to a gene: 9. The CDR3 extends over 15 amino acids. The CDR3 DNA follows: TGTGCCAGCAGCTTCGGGACTAGTTTTGGCGATGAGCAGTTCTTC. This encodes CASSFGTSFGDEQFF.

The V gene is TRBV27, the J gene TRBJ2-7; maybe TRBD2 (6 bases). Per germline, CDR1 MNHEY and CDR2 SMNVEV (reference sequence). V shed 2 bases and J shed 0 bases, with 11 bases lying between them. The length of the CDR3 is 15 residues. The CDR3 here is CASSLRGSPSYEQYF. The CDR3 DNA follows: TGTGCCAGCAGTTTACGGGGGTCGCCCTCCTACGAGCAGTACTTC.

V and J are TRBV5-1 and TRBJ2-3; 8 bases map to TRBD2. Germline lookup yields CDR1 SGHRS and CDR2 YFSETQ. CDR3 length: 14 residues. With 2 bases clipped from V and 3 bases from J, the junction kept 2 bases outside the gene matches. The CDR3 coding sequence is TGCGCCAGCAGCTTATTAGCGGGGACAGATACGCAGTATTTT. Protein: CASSLLAGTDTQYF.

V gene TRBV4-1 combines with J gene TRBJ2-7; D might be TRBD1 (5 bases). CDR1 is MGHRA, CDR2 YSYEKL, per germline. The length of the CDR3 is 16 residues. Trimming left V 0 bases short and J 2 bases short, with 14 bases between. The CDR3 reads CASSQESLGDTYEQYF. The CDR3 DNA sequence: TGCGCCAGCAGCCAAGAATCCCTAGGGGATACCTACGAGCAGTACTTC.

About this clone: The same CDR3 is also encoded by other DNA sequences in this sample. The chain joins TRBV19 to TRBJ2-7; D unresolved. Trimming removed 3 bases at V and 4 bases at J, with 13 bases between. This CDR3 spans 14 amino acids. Germline V gene data show CDR1 as LNHDA and CDR2 as SQIVND (reference sequence). The chain's CDR3 is CASSILIGKYEQYF. Here the CDR3 DNA reads TGTGCCAGTAGTATTTTGATCGGAAAGTACGAGCAGTACTTC.

V gene TRBV10-2 combines with J gene TRBJ2-7; 9 nucleotides match TRBD1. CDR1 is WSHSY and CDR2 is SAAADI in the germline V gene. V trimming: 6 bases; J trimming: 3 bases; junction bases outside the gene matches: 3. This CDR3 contains 13 residues. CDR3 sequence reads: CASRGTGNYEQYF. CDR3 DNA sequence: TGCGCCAGCAGGGGGACAGGGAACTACGAGCAGTACTTC.

The V gene is TRBV10-1, the J gene TRBJ2-2; perhaps TRBD1 as D (6 bases). The CDR3 contains 14 residues. Trimming took 4 bases from V and 4 from J, leaving 10 bases between them. Germline values: CDR1 WNHNN, CDR2 SYGVQD (reference sequence). CDR3 region: CASSGTVGTGELFF. In nucleotides, the CDR3 is TGCGCCAGCAGTGGGACAGTGGGCACCGGGGAGCTGTTTTTT.

V gene TRBV6-4 combines with J gene TRBJ2-1, with TRBD2 matching 8 bases. CDR3 length equals 15 residues. Germline CDR1 reads MRHNA; CDR2 reads SNTAGT. V dropped 4 bases and J dropped 4; count of bases not matched to a gene: 6. CDR3 protein: CASSATSGPYNEQFF. DNA of the CDR3: TGTGCCAGCAGTGCTACTAGCGGTCCGTACAATGAGCAGTTCTTC.

This rearrangement joins TRBV12-2 to TRBJ1-3. TRBV12-2 is an annotated pseudogene. CDR3 length: 15 amino acids. The CDR3 region has the DNA TGTGCAAGTCGCTTAGAGGGTGTGGGTGGAAACACCATATATTTT. Residues: CASRLEGVGGNTIYF.